This T cell receptor (beta chain) appears in the sequencing data of a study of beta chain features in type 1 diabetes. For the study at large: Healthy donors resembled patients in age, gender and cell yields.

To note about this clone: Its antigen remains unknown.

The germline V gene has CDR1 SNHLY and CDR2 FYNNEI. The CDR3 totals 17 residues. Trimming cost V 3 bases and J 3 bases; bases outside gene matches: 9. Every isolated RNA sample was fully reverse transcribed, so sequencing captured expressed TCRB transcripts. Using immunoSEQ multiplex PCR, the repertoire was profiled, and TCRdb retains in-frame clones only, with some absent. The profile shows some 120,000 clones, 15% to 20% of them singletons. Notes on the study in general: Type 1 diabetes patients had moderately but significantly shorter TCRB CDR3s in all four CD4+ subsets. At VDJ recombination sites, type 1 diabetes patients had fewer insertions and more deleted nucleotides.

Sequencing was done on a sample of central memory CD4+ T cells from blood. This clonotype was sampled from a man in his late teens or twenties with type 1 diabetes. This chain connects TRBV2 to TRBJ2-3; 10 nucleotides match TRBD1. In DNA form, the CDR3 reads TGTGCCAGCAGTGACGTTATCCCGGGACAGGGGACAGATACGCAGTATTTT. This encodes CASSDVIPGQGTDTQYF. Combining the CDR3 with reference TRBV2 and TRBJ2-3 gives the whole variable domain EPEVTQTPSHQVTQMGQEVILRCVPISNHLYFYWYRQILGQKVEFLVSFYNNEISEKSEIFDDQFSVERPDGSNFTLKIRSTKLEDSAMYFCASSDVIPGQGTDTQYFGPGTRLTVL.